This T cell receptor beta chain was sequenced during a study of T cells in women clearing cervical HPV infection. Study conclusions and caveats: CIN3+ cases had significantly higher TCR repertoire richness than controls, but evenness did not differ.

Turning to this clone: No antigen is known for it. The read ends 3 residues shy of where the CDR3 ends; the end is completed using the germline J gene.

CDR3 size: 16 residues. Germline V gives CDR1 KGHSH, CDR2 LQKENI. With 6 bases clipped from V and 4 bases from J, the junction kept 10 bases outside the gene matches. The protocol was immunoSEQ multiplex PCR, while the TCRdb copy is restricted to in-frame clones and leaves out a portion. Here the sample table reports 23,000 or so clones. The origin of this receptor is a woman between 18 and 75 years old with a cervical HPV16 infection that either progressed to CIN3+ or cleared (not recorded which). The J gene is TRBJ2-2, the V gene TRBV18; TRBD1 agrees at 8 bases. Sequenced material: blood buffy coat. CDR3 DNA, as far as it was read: TGTGCCAGCTCCCCCTTTCGACAGGGGACCACCGGGGAG. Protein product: CASSPFRQGTTGE. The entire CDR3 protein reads CASSPFRQGTTGELFF.